A single sample gave rise to the 19 T cell receptor beta chains below, sequenced in a study of identical twins. TCRdb re-analysed the 5' RACE reads in MiXCR, keeping a single row per CDR3 protein. The sample records about 340,000 distinct CDR3 sequences, 9% to 15% being singletons. The same sample was also used in a study of yellow fever vaccine responses in identical twins.

The sequencing sample was made of CD8+ T cells sorted from blood. Receptors originate from a young woman in good health.

This clonotype was counted only a few times. The genes are TRBV19 and TRBJ2-5; weak D call: TRBD2 (5 bases). In germline, CDR1 is LNHDA, CDR2 SQIVND (reference sequence). CDR3 size: 13 residues. V was shortened by 3 bases and J by 4 bases, with 9 bases between the two germline ends. CDR3: CASSIAGGETQYF. The CDR3 DNA reads as TGTGCCAGTAGTATTGCTGGAGGAGAGACCCAGTACTTC.

The gene calls are TRBV20-1 and TRBJ2-5; 7 bases fit TRBD2. This CDR3 contains 16 residues. Losses at the gene ends were 0 bases for V and 3 bases for J; bases not matched to a gene: 10. In germline, CDR1 is DFQATT, CDR2 SNEGSKA (reference sequence). DNA of the CDR3: TGCAGTGCTAGAGATGATTGGGGGGGAGCCGAAGAGACCCAGTACTTC. This encodes CSARDDWGGAEETQYF.

The rearrangement uses TRBV5-5 and TRBJ2-2, with a tentative D call TRBD1 (6 bases). The V gene's germline CDR1 is SGHKS and CDR2 YYEKEE (reference sequence). Trimming shortened V by 1 base and J by 3 bases, and 10 bases separated the two germline ends. This CDR3 is built from 15 residues. The CDR3 sequence: CASSLRTEDTGELFF. CDR3 coding DNA: TGTGCCAGCAGCTTGCGGACAGAGGACACCGGGGAGCTGTTTTTT.

V is TRBV5-1 and J is TRBJ1-2; 10 bases fit TRBD1. The CDR3 extends over 14 amino acids. Germline V lookup: CDR1 SGHRS, CDR2 YFSETQ. J gave up 4 bases and V 8 bases, and 8 bases lay outside the gene matches. The CDR3 bases are TGCGCCAGGAGGACAGGGGGTGCCTCCTATGGCTACACCTTC. Its translation: CARRTGGASYGYTF.

The chain joins TRBV6-6 to TRBJ2-1; D unresolved. Trimming removed 7 bases at V and 2 bases at J, with 9 bases between. The germline V gene has CDR1 MNHNY and CDR2 SVGAGI (reference sequence). The CDR3 covers 13 residues. CDR3 DNA sequence: TGTGCCAGCACCCAAGCCCCCTACAATGAGCAGTTCTTC. Translation: CASTQAPYNEQFF.

This clonotype was seen only a few times. The chain employs TRBV11-2 and TRBJ2-3; D gene ambiguous. The CDR3 has 18 residues. V gave up 0 bases and J gave up 2 bases, with 18 bases separating them. In germline, CDR1 is SGHAT, CDR2 FQNNGV. The CDR3 DNA sequence: TGTGCCAGCAGCTTAGATCTTTTCGGTACCCCCCCCACAGATACGCAGTATTTT. Protein: CASSLDLFGTPPTDTQYF.

This clonotype was seen at least ten times. The chain joins TRBV28 to TRBJ1-5; perhaps TRBD1 as D (5 bases). The CDR3 extends over 15 amino acids. Trimming pared 3 bases from V and 5 bases from J, leaving 14 bases between. CDR1 is MDHEN and CDR2 is SYDVKM in the germline V gene. The CDR3 DNA reads TGTGCCAGCAGTTTTTTAGGGACTTCTTATCAGCCCCAGCATTTT. Amino acids: CASSFLGTSYQPQHF.

The CDR3 coding sequence is TGCGCCAGCAGCTGGCGGATTACTGGCACAGATACGCAGTATTTT. It is translated as CASSWRITGTDTQYF. This chain joins TRBV4-1 and TRBJ2-3; D is uncertain. Germline V lookup: CDR1 MGHRA, CDR2 YSYEKL. The CDR3 sequence is 15 residues long. The V end lost 5 bases, the J end lost 1 base, and 13 bases lay between the germline ends.

The chain couples TRBV24-1 to TRBJ2-5; D gene ambiguous. V lost 3 bases and J lost 5, with 9 bases in between. Looked up from germline, CDR1 is KGHDR and CDR2 is SFDVKD. There are 13 residues in the CDR3. The CDR3 DNA reads as TGTGCCACCAGTGATCCGGCACAGGAGACCCAGTACTTC. Translation gives CATSDPAQETQYF.

V is TRBV9 and J is TRBJ2-1, with D perhaps TRBD2 (5 bases). V lost 2 bases and J lost 2, with 11 bases in between. The CDR3 is 15 residues long. Germline CDR1 is SGDLS and CDR2 is YYNGEE. CDR3 residues: CASSVRPGAYNEQFF. CDR3 nucleotide sequence: TGTGCCAGCAGCGTCCGACCCGGGGCCTACAATGAGCAGTTCTTC.

In this sample, this clonotype turned up a few times. The chain links TRBV12-3 or TRBV12-4 to TRBJ2-1; weak D call: TRBD2 (6 bases). The ends were cut back, 5 bases at V and 0 bases at J, with 14 bases in the middle. CDR3 size: 16 residues. Here the CDR3 reads CASSPFGGSSYNEQFF. The CDR3 coding sequence is TGTGCCAGCAGTCCTTTTGGGGGGAGCTCCTACAATGAGCAGTTCTTC.

This clonotype was picked up a small number of times. The V call is TRBV5-6, the J call TRBJ1-5; D is unresolved. The CDR3 extends over 15 amino acids. V lost 0 bases and J lost 0, with 7 bases in between. Looked up from germline, CDR1 is SGHDT and CDR2 is YYEEEE. Written as DNA, the CDR3 is TGTGCCAGCAGCTTGGGAGGGAATAGCAATCAGCCCCAGCATTTT. It specifies CASSLGGNSNQPQHF.

This chain connects TRBV6-1 to TRBJ2-5; 8 positions match TRBD2. This CDR3 spans 15 amino acids. Germline values: CDR1 MNHNS, CDR2 SASEGT. V lost 8 bases to trimming and J lost 1 base; unmatched junction nucleotides: 9. The CDR3 protein is CASGGTSGIQETQYF. In DNA, the CDR3 is TGTGCCAGCGGGGGGACTAGTGGGATCCAAGAGACCCAGTACTTC.

The genes are TRBV5-5 and TRBJ1-1; D unresolved. The V and J ends lost 4 bases and 0 bases respectively, with 16 bases between them. This CDR3 has 16 amino acids. Germline V gene data show CDR1 as SGHKS and CDR2 as YYEKEE (reference sequence). As DNA, the CDR3 is TGTGCCAGCAGCAGATCCCCACTGGCGATGAACACTGAAGCTTTCTTT. Its protein is CASSRSPLAMNTEAFF.

This chain joins TRBV10-1 and TRBJ2-2; D gene ambiguous. The CDR3 extends over 13 amino acids. V shed 6 bases and J shed 7 bases, with 12 bases lying between them. Germline loops: CDR1 WNHNN, CDR2 SYGVQD (reference sequence). Written as DNA, the CDR3 is TGCGCCAGCAGCGAGGCCTTGGGCGGGGAGCTGTTTTTT. This encodes CASSEALGGELFF.

The CDR3 nucleotides are TGTGCCAGCAGCCCCCCCGGGGCCAAAAACATTCAGTACTTC. It translates to CASSPPGAKNIQYF. This chain uses TRBV12-3 or TRBV12-4 with TRBJ2-4; the D is unclear. Trimming pared 6 bases from V and 1 base from J, leaving 10 bases between. The CDR3 extends over 14 amino acids.

The V gene is TRBV7-9, the J gene TRBJ2-1; TRBD2 agrees at 9 bases. From germline, CDR1 is SEHNR and CDR2 FQNEAQ (reference sequence). The CDR3 loop spans 17 amino acids. The ends lost 1 base at V and 3 bases at J; junction bases unmatched: 7. CDR3 protein: CASSLGLAGDNYNEQFF. CDR3 nucleotide sequence: TGTGCCAGCAGCTTAGGATTAGCGGGAGATAACTACAATGAGCAGTTCTTC.

The table lists this clonotype with a few counts. The chain couples TRBV4-1 to TRBJ2-2, with a tentative D call TRBD1 (6 bases). This CDR3 contains 14 residues. V lost 4 bases, J lost 7 bases, and 13 bases lay in between. The germline gives CDR1 MGHRA, CDR2 YSYEKL. The CDR3 loop is CASSLGTLGGELFF. The DNA for the CDR3 is TGCGCCAGCAGCCTCGGGACACTCGGCGGGGAGCTGTTTTTT.

This clonotype was counted a single time. For the CDR3, the DNA is TGCAGTGTCCCGACAGGGCTATTTATTAACAATGAGCAGTTCTTC. This sequence encodes CSVPTGLFINNEQFF. The chain carries TRBV20-1 and TRBJ2-1, with 7 bases aligning to TRBD1. The V gene's germline CDR1 is DFQATT and CDR2 SNEGSKA (reference sequence). This CDR3 region has 15 residues. The trim removed 7 bases at V and 5 bases at J, leaving 14 bases unmatched.